This paragraph covers one TCR beta chain sequence. Per the germline V gene, CDR1 is LGHNA and CDR2 is YSLEER. The CDR3 consists of 16 residues. The V end lost 1 base, the J end lost 1 base, and 13 bases lay between the germline ends. The protocol was immunoSEQ multiplex PCR, while the TCRdb copy is restricted to in-frame clones and leaves out a portion. The table shows over 100,000 clones, with over 80% occurring only once. This entry belongs to a study of blood T cell repertoires in COVID-19. Study at large: COVID-19 samples from acute and convalescent phases originated in the United States, Italy and Spain.

The specimen was peripheral blood. This TCR was recovered from a woman between 55 and 75 years old with acute or convalescent COVID-19. The rearrangement links TRBV4-3 to TRBJ1-1; tentative D call: TRBD1 (5 bases). The CDR3 protein is CASSQGGGDWNTEAFF. The CDR3 region has the DNA TGCGCCAGCAGCCAAGGAGGCGGGGACTGGAACACTGAAGCTTTCTTT.